The 28 T cell receptor beta chains below come from one sample, sequenced in a study of prognosis after radiotherapy for stage I lung cancer. The study amplified the TCR beta CDR3 region from genomic DNA. This amplification was carried out by two rounds of multiplex PCR. Gene-specific primers for each TRBV and TRBJ gene drove first-round PCR. TCRdb re-analysed the multiplex PCR reads in MiXCR, keeping a single row per CDR3 protein. The sample includes fewer than 30,000 distinct CDR3 sequences, about 45% of them seen just once. This material consisted of PBMCs, taken before or after stereotactic body radiation therapy (not recorded which). These TCRs come from a donor over 45 with non-small cell lung cancer.

V usage is TRBV3-1 and J usage is TRBJ1-5; D remains unclear. This CDR3 contains 14 residues. V lost 3 bases and J lost 6, with 12 bases in between. Germline V lookup: CDR1 LGHDT, CDR2 YNNKEL (reference sequence). CDR3: CASSHGLSSQPQHF. In nucleotides, the CDR3 is TGTGCCAGCAGCCATGGTTTGTCAAGTCAGCCCCAGCATTTT.

This clonotype is labeled as medium-sized. The V gene is TRBV6-4, the J gene TRBJ2-2; D is undetermined. The CDR3 extends over 13 amino acids. Trimming cost V 3 bases and J 7 bases, with 9 bases left between them. CDR1 MRHNA and CDR2 SNTAGT come from the germline V gene. The chain's CDR3 is CASSESPGGELFF. The CDR3 coding sequence is TGTGCCAGCAGTGAATCCCCTGGCGGGGAGCTGTTTTTT.

On this clonotype: One end of the junction is discordant with germline, which a read error may explain. The rearrangement uses TRBV19 and TRBJ2-5; perhaps TRBD2 as D (5 bases). The CDR3 is 13 residues long. CDR1 LNHDA and CDR2 SQIVND come from the germline V gene (reference sequence). The CDR3 here is CASNAGVWYEHFF. The CDR3 region has the DNA TGTGCCAGTAATGCGGGTGTTTGGTATGAGCATTTCTTC.

This clonotype was counted many times. This chain uses TRBV4-1 with TRBJ2-1; 10 nucleotides match TRBD1. The V gene end was trimmed by 2 bases and the J gene end by 2 bases; junction bases not matched to a gene: 9. The CDR3 spans 18 residues. Germline V lookup: CDR1 MGHRA, CDR2 YSYEKL. CDR3 DNA: TGCGCCAGCAGCCAACATCGCGCCGGACAGGGGGCCTACAATGAGCAGTTCTTC. Protein product: CASSQHRAGQGAYNEQFF.

This clonotype was observed many times. This CDR3 reads CSACQGSTEAFF. In DNA form, the CDR3 reads TGCAGCGCTTGCCAGGGGAGCACTGAAGCTTTCTTT. The genes are TRBV29-1 and TRBJ1-1, with a tentative D call TRBD1 (6 bases). Germline values: CDR1 SQVTM, CDR2 ANQGSEA. This CDR3 region has 12 residues. V lost 7 bases and J lost 4, with 13 bases in between.

This clonotype was counted at least ten times. A much larger clone sits a single nucleotide away, making a read error possible. The genes are TRBV11-3 and TRBJ2-1, with D tentatively TRBD1 (5 bases). The germline gives CDR1 SGHNT, CDR2 YENEEA. Trimming stripped 5 bases from V and 10 bases from J, with 15 bases between. The CDR3 consists of 13 residues. The CDR3 sequence: CASSATRTREQFF. In nucleotides, the CDR3 is TGTGCCAGCAGCGCTACCAGGACAAGAGAGCAGTTCTTC.

The chain couples TRBV29-1 to TRBJ1-2; D is unresolved. The CDR3 is made up of 10 amino acids. Trimming removed 4 bases from V and 6 bases from J, with 6 bases in between. The germline gives CDR1 SQVTM, CDR2 ANQGSEA. The CDR3 here is CSVVLDGYTF. In DNA, the CDR3 is TGCAGCGTTGTATTGGATGGCTACACCTTC.

This clonotype appeared many times. The chain combines TRBV20-1 with TRBJ2-7; D not resolved. V lost 3 bases to trimming and J lost 0 bases, with 6 bases between them. Germline V gene sequence: CDR1 DFQATT, CDR2 SNEGSKA (reference sequence). The CDR3 covers 12 residues. CDR3 sequence (DNA): TGCAGTGCTAGTACCCCCTCCTACGAGCAGTACTTC. Its translation is CSASTPSYEQYF.

The table lists this clonotype with many counts. This chain connects TRBV2 to TRBJ1-2, with D possibly matching TRBD1 (5 bases). This CDR3 region has 16 residues. V lost 7 bases and J lost 4, with 22 bases in between. From germline, CDR1 is SNHLY and CDR2 FYNNEI. CDR3 loop: CASIISRQTKGYGYTF. CDR3 DNA: TGTGCCAGCATAATCTCTAGACAGACCAAAGGCTATGGCTACACCTTC.

The rearrangement links TRBV30 to TRBJ2-3; 9 positions agree with TRBD2. This CDR3 is built from 17 residues. Germline lookup yields CDR1 GTSNPN and CDR2 SVGIG (reference sequence). The V segment lost 5 bases and the J segment 5 bases; nucleotides outside the gene matches: 17. CDR3 protein: CAWLRVSGSAIGDTQYF. The CDR3 DNA is TGTGCCTGGCTAAGGGTTAGCGGGAGTGCAATAGGAGATACGCAGTATTTT.

By sample share, this clonotype is medium-sized. This sequence joins TRBV6-5 and TRBJ2-7; D not resolved. Trimming took 2 bases from V and 1 from J, leaving 12 bases between them. The CDR3 length is 15 residues. CDR1 is MNHEY, CDR2 SVGAGI, per germline. In nucleotides, the CDR3 is TGTGCCAGCAGTTACAGAGGAGCAAGGTCCTACGAGCAGTACTTC. Protein sequence: CASSYRGARSYEQYF.

Many counts were recorded for this clonotype. J is TRBJ1-4 and V is TRBV19; the match to TRBD1 covers 8 bases. This CDR3 spans 13 amino acids. CDR1 is LNHDA, CDR2 SQIVND, per germline (reference sequence). Losses at the gene ends were 7 bases for V and 8 bases for J; bases not matched to a gene: 6. The CDR3 nucleotides are TGTGCCAGTATAGGACAGGGAGAGGAAAAACTGTTTTTT. Amino acid sequence: CASIGQGEEKLFF.

This clonotype was seen many times. The V call is TRBV7-9, the J call TRBJ2-1; 7 bases fit TRBD2. The germline CDR1 and CDR2 sequences are SEHNR and FQNEAQ (reference sequence). This CDR3 is 15 amino acids long. The junction had 8 bases not matched to a gene; V was cut back by 7 bases and J by 2 bases. DNA for the CDR3: TGTGCCAGCACCACTTCGGGGGGAACCTACAATGAGCAGTTCTTC. It translates to CASTTSGGTYNEQFF.

The chain couples TRBV6-5 to TRBJ2-7; 13 bases line up with TRBD2. The CDR3 loop spans 15 amino acids. After removal of 1 base from V and 7 bases from J, the junction contained 4 bases not matched to a gene. Germline CDR1 and CDR2: MNHEY and SVGAGI. The CDR3 spells CASSYLTSGGREQYF. For the CDR3, the DNA is TGTGCCAGCAGTTACTTGACTAGCGGGGGGCGGGAGCAGTACTTC.

In the case of this clonotype: Germline and junction disagree at one end, which may indicate a read error. The chain couples TRBV11-2 to TRBJ2-3; no clear D gene. The CDR3 totals 15 residues. Per the germline V gene, CDR1 is SGHAT and CDR2 is FQNNGV. CDR3 protein: CASSLDVLTSDTQYF. The DNA of the CDR3 is TGTGCCAGCAGCTTAGATGTCTTAACTTCAGATACACAGTATTTT. The full variable domain, in which reference TRBV11-2 and TRBJ2-3 provide the parts outside the CDR3, is EAGVAQSPRYKIIEKRQSVAFWCNPISGHATLYWYQQILGQGPKLLIQFQNNGVVDDSQLPKDRFSAERLKGVDSTLKIQPAKLEDSAVYLCASSLDVLTSDTQYFGPGTRLTVL.

This chain joins TRBV6-1 and TRBJ2-2; the D gene is possibly TRBD1 (6 bases). Between the trimmed V and J ends, which lost 7 bases and 0 bases, there was a span of 9 bases. Germline V lookup: CDR1 MNHNS, CDR2 SASEGT. This CDR3 spans 14 amino acids. CDR3 sequence (DNA): TGTGCCAGCACCGGACAGACGAACACCGGGGAGCTGTTTTTT. Translation gives CASTGQTNTGELFF.

The chain combines TRBV9 with TRBJ2-6; D may be TRBD2 (6 bases). The germline CDR1 and CDR2 sequences are SGDLS and YYNGEE. The V end lost 0 bases, the J end lost 8 bases, and 12 bases lay between the germline ends. The CDR3 runs to 15 residues. In DNA, the CDR3 is TGTGCCAGCAGCGTAGGGGGGAGCGGGCCCAACGTCCTGACTTTC. This sequence encodes CASSVGGSGPNVLTF.

This clonotype has just one count. This sequence joins TRBV7-2 and TRBJ2-7; D not resolved. Germline-derived CDR1 and CDR2 are SGHTA and FQGNSA. Trimming took off 4 bases at V and 5 bases at J, with 9 bases between the two ends. The CDR3 is 12 amino acids. The CDR3 sequence: CASSSYRDEQYF. CDR3 in DNA: TGTGCCAGCAGCTCATACCGGGACGAGCAGTACTTC. Full variable domain (rest looked up from reference TRBV7-2 and TRBJ2-7): GAGVSQSPSNKVTEKGKDVELRCDPISGHTALYWYRQSLGQGLEFLIYFQGNSAPDKSGLPSDRFSAERTGGSVSTLTIQRTQQEDSAVYLCASSSYRDEQYFGPGTRLTVT.

Relative to its sample, this clonotype is medium-sized (0.01 to 0.1%). CDR3 residues: CASSPVTGGNEQFF. The CDR3 nucleotides are TGTGCCAGCAGCCCCGTGACAGGGGGCAATGAGCAGTTCTTC. This chain connects TRBV12-3 or TRBV12-4 to TRBJ2-1; TRBD1 matches at 9 bases. The CDR3 loop spans 14 amino acids. V dropped 6 bases and J dropped 6; count of bases not matched to a gene: 6.

In its sample, this clonotype was seen many times. The chain uses TRBV15 and TRBJ1-5; perhaps TRBD1 as D (5 bases). The CDR3 consists of 14 residues. V lost 0 bases and J 10 bases, leaving 13 bases between the germline ends. CDR1 is LNHNV, CDR2 YYDKDF, per germline (reference sequence). The CDR3, as DNA: TGTGCCACCAGCAGAGATCAGGGTGGGGAACCCCAGCATTTT. This encodes CATSRDQGGEPQHF.

As concerns this clonotype: This clone may be a read error of a much larger clone one base away. Lacking the conserved final phenylalanine or tryptophan, this CDR3 likely reflects a read error. J is TRBJ2-5 and V is TRBV7-2; a weak D match, TRBD2 (6 bases). This CDR3 comprises 15 residues. V was pared by 6 bases and J by 4 bases, with 18 bases between. Per germline, CDR1 SGHTA and CDR2 FQGNSA. Here the CDR3 DNA reads TGTGCCAGCAGGCCGGAGGGACGGGGAAGAGAGACCCAGTACTTA. Translation gives CASRPEGRGRETQYL.

The chain is built from TRBV20-1 and TRBJ2-7; no reliable D call. The CDR3 contains 15 residues. Germline V CDR1 and CDR2: DFQATT, SNEGSKA (reference sequence). The V gene lost 0 bases and the J gene lost 6 bases, with 18 bases spanning the gap. Here the CDR3 DNA reads TGCAGTGCTAGAGATCTCTCAGGCGGATTGGGCGAGCAGTACTTC. Translation: CSARDLSGGLGEQYF.

The chain couples TRBV20-1 to TRBJ1-5, with D perhaps matching TRBD1 (5 bases). With 0 bases removed from V and 2 bases from J, the gap between germline ends came to 14 bases. Germline values: CDR1 DFQATT, CDR2 SNEGSKA (reference sequence). This CDR3 region has 16 residues. The CDR3 loop reads CSARDPRRGGNQPQHF. CDR3 in DNA: TGCAGTGCTAGAGATCCCCGGAGGGGCGGCAATCAGCCCCAGCATTTT.

A note on this clonotype: At one boundary the junction diverges from the germline segment, which might be a read error. V is TRBV5-1 and J is TRBJ2-7, with TRBD2 identical over 8 bases. The CDR3 totals 15 residues. Per germline, CDR1 SGHRS and CDR2 YFSETQ. The chain's CDR3 is CTSSSLSGGPSEQYF. CDR3 DNA sequence: TGCACCAGCAGCTCGTTGTCGGGAGGGCCGAGCGAGCAGTACTTC.

This clonotype is medium-sized (0.01 to 0.1%) by share. This sequence joins TRBV12-3 or TRBV12-4 and TRBJ2-3; 10 bases are a match to TRBD1. The CDR3 runs to 15 residues. V lost 7 bases to trimming and J lost 3 bases; unmatched junction nucleotides: 7. CDR3 residues: CASKFRTGGTDTQYF. The CDR3 DNA is TGTGCCAGCAAATTCCGGACAGGGGGAACAGATACGCAGTATTTT.

The chain employs TRBV5-6 and TRBJ2-1; D is unclear. The germline V and J ends were trimmed by 8 bases and 6 bases, with 6 bases remaining between them. There are 10 residues in the CDR3. Germline-derived CDR1 and CDR2 are SGHDT and YYEEEE. CDR3 residues: CASKGNEQFF. In nucleotides, the CDR3 is TGTGCCAGTAAGGGCAATGAGCAGTTCTTC.

The chain employs TRBV7-2 and TRBJ2-7; 10 bases line up with TRBD2. The CDR3 sequence is 16 residues long. Germline trimming cut 1 base from V and 0 bases from J; bases unmatched to any gene: 3. Germline V gives CDR1 SGHTA, CDR2 FQGNSA. The CDR3 sequence is CASSLGSGRSSYEQYF. The CDR3 nucleotides read TGTGCCAGCAGCTTAGGTAGCGGGAGGTCCTCCTACGAGCAGTACTTC.

This clonotype was seen repeatedly, ten times or more. The chain links TRBV9 to TRBJ2-1; TRBD2 matches at 12 bases. Unmatched junction bases numbered 4, after V lost 0 bases and J lost 9 bases. Germline CDR1 is SGDLS and CDR2 is YYNGEE. The CDR3 length is 15 residues. The DNA for the CDR3 is TGTGCCAGCAGCGTAGGGCTAGCGGGGGGGATTGAGCAGTTCTTC. Amino acids: CASSVGLAGGIEQFF.